The 20 T cell receptor beta chains listed next were all sequenced from one sample in a study of spatial heterogeneity in lung cancer. TCRdb used MiXCR to reprocess the 5' RACE reads, holding one entry per CDR3 protein. This sample has fewer than 150,000 distinct CDR3 sequences; less than 14% occur once, and the top ten carry 20% to 25%. The time point was: blood at routine non-recurrence follow-up after resection. Sample: PBMCs, taken at follow-up. Receptors were obtained from a female donor with early-stage non-small cell lung cancer.

The V and J genes are TRBV27 and TRBJ2-3, with a possible D match to TRBD2 (5 bases). Deletions cut 4 bases from V and 2 bases from J, with 10 bases between. CDR1 and CDR2 (germline): MNHEY, SMNVEV (reference sequence). The CDR3 runs 14 residues. The CDR3: CASSSQRNTDTQYF. The CDR3 coding sequence is TGTGCCAGCAGTTCTCAGCGGAACACAGATACGCAGTATTTT.

The V call is TRBV7-6, the J call TRBJ2-3; 10 nucleotides line up with TRBD2. Germline-derived CDR1 and CDR2 are SGHVS and FNYEAQ. V shed 4 bases, J shed 2 bases, and the junction held 9 bases outside the gene matches. The CDR3 consists of 17 residues. The CDR3 reads CASSSYQLAGYTDTQYF. As DNA, the CDR3 is TGTGCCAGCAGCTCCTACCAACTAGCGGGGTACACAGATACGCAGTATTTT.

Only a few counts were recorded for this clonotype. The chain carries TRBV9 and TRBJ1-1; tentatively, D is TRBD1 (5 bases). V gave up 4 bases and J gave up 4 bases, with 17 bases separating them. This CDR3 is built from 15 residues. In germline, CDR1 is SGDLS, CDR2 YYNGEE. CDR3 protein: CASSPSVIRGTEAFF. CDR3 coding DNA: TGTGCCAGCAGCCCCTCCGTCATTAGGGGCACTGAAGCTTTCTTT. Combining the CDR3 with reference TRBV9 and TRBJ1-1 gives the whole variable domain DSGVTQTPKHLITATGQRVTLRCSPRSGDLSVYWYQQSLDQGLQFLIQYYNGEERAKGNILERFSAQQFPDLHSELNLSSLELGDSALYFCASSPSVIRGTEAFFGQGTRLTVV.

In its sample, this clonotype was seen many times. The gene calls are TRBV5-1 and TRBJ2-1, with D uncertain. The length of the CDR3 is 15 residues. Germline CDR1 and CDR2: SGHRS and YFSETQ. Trimming pared 0 bases from V and 5 bases from J, leaving 12 bases between. CDR3 nucleotides: TGCGCCAGCAGCTTGGATGGGTGGATGAACAATGAGCAGTTCTTC. This gives the protein CASSLDGWMNNEQFF.

The chain uses TRBV7-9 and TRBJ1-1; D ambiguous. Per the germline V gene, CDR1 is SEHNR and CDR2 is FQNEAQ (reference sequence). The CDR3 extends over 15 amino acids. With 1 base removed from V and 3 bases from J, the gap between germline ends came to 12 bases. The CDR3, as DNA: TGTGCCAGCAGCTTAGGAGCCGTAAGGGACACTGAAGCTTTCTTT. Residues: CASSLGAVRDTEAFF.

CDR3: CASSSQGQGGNQPQHF. The CDR3 DNA reads as TGTGCCAGCAGTTCCCAGGGACAGGGAGGCAATCAGCCCCAGCATTTT. The J gene is TRBJ1-5, the V gene TRBV28; 9 bases match TRBD1. V gave up 4 bases and J gave up 2 bases; unmatched junction bases: 6. Per the germline V gene, CDR1 is MDHEN and CDR2 is SYDVKM. The CDR3 runs 16 residues.

This clonotype showed up just a few times. The V gene is TRBV5-1, the J gene TRBJ2-5; 8 positions agree with TRBD1. In germline, CDR1 is SGHRS, CDR2 YFSETQ. J gave up 4 bases and V 5 bases, and 10 bases lay outside the gene matches. This CDR3 is built from 15 residues. This chain's CDR3 is CASSFRQGTSETQYF. CDR3 sequence (DNA): TGCGCCAGCAGTTTCCGACAGGGGACGTCAGAGACCCAGTACTTC.

This clonotype has more than one count but fewer than ten. The chain recombines TRBV7-3 with TRBJ2-3; tentatively, D is TRBD2 (6 bases). Trimming shortened V by 3 bases and J by 3 bases, and 13 bases separated the two germline ends. The CDR3 extends over 15 amino acids. Germline-derived CDR1 and CDR2 are SGHTA and FQGTGA. The CDR3: CASSLAPTRTDTQYF. The CDR3 DNA reads TGTGCCAGCAGCTTGGCTCCGACTAGGACAGATACGCAGTATTTT.

V gene TRBV13 combines with J gene TRBJ2-1, with 7 bases matching TRBD2. Unmatched junction bases numbered 22, after V lost 2 bases and J lost 6 bases. Looked up from germline, CDR1 is PRHDT and CDR2 is FYEKMQ (reference sequence). The CDR3 contains 20 residues. For the CDR3, the DNA is TGTGCCAGCAGCTTATATCTCCGGTTACAGCGGGATATGGGGGTCAATGAGCAGTTCTTC. It translates to CASSLYLRLQRDMGVNEQFF. Complete variable domain (other parts from reference TRBV13 and TRBJ2-1): AAGVIQSPRHLIKEKRETATLKCYPIPRHDTVYWYQQGPGQDPQFLISFYEKMQSDKGSIPDRFSAQQFSDYHSELNMSSLELGDSALYFCASSLYLRLQRDMGVNEQFFGPGTRLTVL.

This clonotype was found a few times. The V gene is TRBV12-3 or TRBV12-4, the J gene TRBJ1-5; no firm D call. There are 13 residues in the CDR3. V was clipped by 5 bases and J by 5 bases, with 10 bases between them. The CDR3 coding sequence is TGTGCCAGCAGTATAACCGATGATCAGCCCCAGCATTTT. The encoded protein is CASSITDDQPQHF.

The V call is TRBV10-3, the J call TRBJ2-5; a possible D gene is TRBD1 (6 bases). The germline V and J ends were trimmed by 4 bases and 2 bases, with 14 bases remaining between them. The CDR3 runs 15 residues. The germline V gene encodes CDR1 ENHRY and CDR2 SYGVKD. The CDR3 coding sequence is TGTGCCATCAGTGCCAGCCCGACAGGACAAGAGACCCAGTACTTC. As protein: CAISASPTGQETQYF.

The table lists this clonotype with a few counts. The chain links TRBV4-3 to TRBJ2-3; D is ambiguous. The V and J ends lost 2 bases and 0 bases respectively, with 6 bases between them. Germline assignment: CDR1 LGHNA and CDR2 YSLEER. The CDR3 covers 14 residues. CDR3 residues: CASSQSVSTDTQYF. For the CDR3, the DNA is TGCGCCAGCAGCCAATCCGTCAGCACAGATACGCAGTATTTT.

This clonotype has more than one count but fewer than ten. The chain has TRBV4-1 and TRBJ2-7; 10 positions match TRBD1. In germline, CDR1 is MGHRA, CDR2 YSYEKL. This CDR3 has 16 residues. Germline trimming cut 1 base from V and 2 bases from J; bases unmatched to any gene: 5. In DNA, the CDR3 is TGCGCCAGCAGCCAAGCTCCGGGACAGGGGACCTACGAGCAGTACTTC. Translated: CASSQAPGQGTYEQYF.

The V call is TRBV6-1, the J call TRBJ1-5; D not resolved. The germline V gene encodes CDR1 MNHNS and CDR2 SASEGT. This CDR3 has 15 residues. The V gene lost 2 bases and the J gene lost 4 bases, with 12 bases spanning the gap. This CDR3 is CASSEYPGVNQPQHF. DNA of the CDR3: TGTGCCAGCAGTGAATACCCTGGGGTTAATCAGCCCCAGCATTTT.

This clonotype was recorded a few times. The chain uses TRBV19 and TRBJ1-1; tentative D call: TRBD1 (5 bases). The CDR3 has 13 residues. Germline V gene lookup returns CDR1 LNHDA and CDR2 SQIVND (reference sequence). Trimming shortened V by 7 bases and J by 0 bases, and 9 bases separated the two germline ends. The CDR3 DNA reads as TGTGCCAGTAATCGGGGACTGAACACTGAAGCTTTCTTT. Translating it yields CASNRGLNTEAFF.

This clonotype was counted only a few times. This chain uses TRBV18 with TRBJ1-2, with D maybe TRBD1 (5 bases). V lost 5 bases, J lost 6 bases, and 22 bases lay in between. In germline, CDR1 is KGHSH, CDR2 LQKENI. The CDR3 is made up of 16 amino acids. The CDR3 sequence: CASSSSQLTRGDGYTF. Here the CDR3 DNA reads TGTGCCAGCTCATCTTCCCAGCTTACGAGGGGCGATGGCTACACCTTC.

This clonotype was counted a few times. Compared with germline, one end of the junction differs, possibly owing to a read error. The chain employs TRBV12-3 or TRBV12-4 and TRBJ2-4; the D gene is possibly TRBD1 (6 bases). CDR3 length: 10 residues. DNA for the CDR3: TGTGCCAGCAGCTCCGGGACACAAACCTTC. It codes for CASSSGTQTF.

The chain has TRBV12-3 or TRBV12-4 and TRBJ1-3; D gene unclear. There are 15 residues in the CDR3. V was pared by 3 bases and J by 2 bases, with 11 bases between. The CDR3, as DNA: TGTGCCAGCAGTTTTTACGGGGATACTGGAAACACCATATATTTT. Translated: CASSFYGDTGNTIYF.

This clonotype was seen ten or more times. The gene calls are TRBV10-3 and TRBJ1-2, with TRBD1 matching over 7 bases. CDR3 length equals 17 residues. Germline V gene sequence: CDR1 ENHRY, CDR2 SYGVKD. The V gene end was trimmed by 2 bases and the J gene end by 0 bases; junction bases not matched to a gene: 9. CDR3 sequence: CAISERQGHVANYGYTF. In nucleotides, the CDR3 is TGTGCCATCAGTGAGCGACAGGGACATGTAGCTAACTATGGCTACACCTTC.

The chain links TRBV3-1 to TRBJ2-7; unclear D gene. The CDR3 length is 12 residues. Trimming cost V 5 bases and J 2 bases, with 7 bases left between them. CDR1 and CDR2 (germline): LGHDT, YNNKEL (reference sequence). The CDR3 DNA sequence: TGTGCCAGCAGCGCCGTAGCCTACGAGCAGTACTTC. This sequence encodes CASSAVAYEQYF.